The sequence of this T cell receptor (beta chain) was determined in a study of CD8 T cells in Susac syndrome (dated by TCRdb to the late 2010s). Regarding the research as a whole: Among the sequenced Susac syndrome patients, more than 5 had clinically active disease and roughly 8 were in clinical remission. Susac syndrome patients were therapy-naive, on corticosteroids (some also receiving IVIg), or on IVIg alone at blood withdrawal. Whether CD8+ T cell activation and differentiation in Susac syndrome was antigen driven was tested using repertoire sequencing. The study compared CD8+ T cell repertoire clonality among roughly eleven healthy donors, 14 Susac syndrome patients and approximately 16 multiple sclerosis patients.

High-throughput TCR beta sequencing profiled peripheral blood CD8+ and CD4+ T cells from healthy donors, Susac syndrome patients and multiple sclerosis patients. Susac syndrome patients met recently defined diagnostic criteria for definite or probable disease. Bulk CD8+ and CD4+ T cells were purified by magnetic negative isolation, while CD8+ TEMRA cells were enriched using FACS. Blood was collected in EDTA tubes and processed within 24 hours, with PBMCs isolated through density gradient centrifugation. PBMCs intended for TCR sequencing were cryopreserved in liquid nitrogen and thawed later in a water bath at 37 degrees C. The sorted or isolated CD4+, CD8+ and CD8+ TEMRA cells reached a purity of at least 90%. The CDR3 covers 13 residues, taking in both the cysteine and the phenylalanine. CDR3 DNA only is kept here, 39 bases in frame from base 1. CDR1 is given as SEHNR and CDR2 as FQNEAQ, both from the germline V gene (reference sequence). A distance of 7 bases separates the germline ends of V and J, which lose 4 bases and 2 bases respectively.

Notes on this clonotype: Its recognized antigen is unknown. It has no much larger one-base neighbor in the sample; base qualities were not kept.

RNA was extracted using the RNeasy kit, and roughly 0.5 to 1 microgram was reverse transcribed with random hexamers. The immunoSEQ multiplex PCR assay, which covers 54 Vbeta and 13 Jbeta segments, was used to amplify TCR beta CDR3 regions. PCR amplification bias was corrected using a synthetic template baseline for primer optimization and computational correction. The paper's data handling went like this. Only productive sequences were kept, with reads annotated to V, D and J genes according to IMGT and analyzed in immunoSEQ Analyzer. To calculate clonality, Shannon entropy was normalized by log2 of the number of productive unique sequences and then subtracted from one. Public and private clones were assessed among the 100 most prevalent clones of each patient and control. Clones were defined as Susac-specific when absent from the healthy and MS cohorts, from about 1,100 published viral clones and from other ImmuneACCESS disease sequences. The public reads were reanalyzed by TCRdb: fastp trimming at Q25, MiXCR alignment, in-frame beta chains only. Each record represents a unique CDR3 protein, reported with the most common genes and DNA among its rows. These V and J calls derive from TCRdb rather than the authors' analysis. This sample lists some 58,000 distinct CDR3 sequences; roughly 94% were detected once. The ten largest clones capture less than 0.8% of the sample.

General conclusions and limits of the study: Clonal expansion was observed in Susac syndrome CD8+ repertoires, with the highest expansion in CD8+ TEMRA cells and greater expansion in clinically active than in remitting patients. The number of individuals in the TCR sequencing and HLA analysis was acknowledged as relatively small. In the total CD8+ and CD8+ TEMRA repertoires, sixteen and five Susac-specific public clones, respectively, were identified.

The TCR was taken from a human donor with Susac syndrome. Sequenced: CD8+ T cells from PBMCs. The sequence joins TRBV7-9 to TRBJ2-3; too little of a D gene remains to name it. The CDR3 region has the sequence CASSYTLTDTQYF. The nucleotide sequence is TGTGCCAGCAGCTACACGCTCACAGATACGCAGTATTTT.